This TCR beta chain was sequenced during a study of CD8 T cells in cerebrospinal fluid in Alzheimer's disease. Study results and caveats: Expanded clones of at least 3% were commoner in Alzheimer's patients than healthy subjects. Compared with controls, mild cognitive impairment or Alzheimer's disease patients showed higher maximum CSF clone percentages.

By frequency, this clonotype is medium-sized. The antigen is undetermined. TCRdb reworked the 10x single-cell sequencing reads into one entry per CDR3 protein, no DNA. The specimen's table records over a thousand distinct CDR3 sequences. The TCR comes from a human donor with Alzheimer's disease. Sequenced sample: cerebrospinal fluid.

CDR3 residues: CASSSVTGGIDGYTF. V gene TRBV27 combines with J gene TRBJ1-2; TCRdb indicates TRBD1, and absent DNA this call remains unverified. The CDR3 length is 15 residues. Looked up from germline, CDR1 is MNHEY and CDR2 is SMNVEV (reference sequence).